These T cell receptor beta chains were read from a single sample in a study of prognosis after radiotherapy for stage I lung cancer. TCRdb reprocessed the multiplex PCR reads via MiXCR and lists one record per CDR3 protein. The sample yields 30,000 to 40,000 distinct CDR3 sequences, less than 35% seen once. The input for sequencing was PBMCs, taken before or after stereotactic body radiation therapy (not recorded which). The receptor set was obtained from a donor aged 50 or older with non-small cell lung cancer. The CDR3 runs from the conserved cysteine through the conserved F or W. The order of the fields is V gene, J gene, CDR3 protein.

TRBV5-1	TRBJ2-7	CASSLSTSTYEQYF
TRBV20-1	TRBJ1-2	CSARVSWVQGARAYGYTF
TRBV5-1	TRBJ1-1	CASSQGRDTEAFF
TRBV6-1	TRBJ2-7	CASSEGGTFLYEQYF
TRBV12-3/TRBV12-4	TRBJ2-1	CASSTSAAPNEQFF
TRBV6-1	TRBJ1-4	CASSRTGQAGATNEKLFF
TRBV27	TRBJ2-7	CASSVNREGSEQYF
TRBV19	TRBJ1-5	CASSMTGGNQPQHF
TRBV19	TRBJ1-5	CASSIAGQGDHQPQHF
TRBV18	TRBJ1-1	CASSPPLGGKRLEAFF
TRBV2	TRBJ2-1	CASGARGLNNEQFF
TRBV19	TRBJ1-5	CASSIVGTYNQPQHF
TRBV28	TRBJ1-3	CASSFRGISSGSTIYF
TRBV6-1	TRBJ2-7	CASSPLGEGSVGEQYF
TRBV7-9	TRBJ1-1	CASSLDSDMNTEAFF
TRBV2	TRBJ2-2	CASSQDYNTGELFF